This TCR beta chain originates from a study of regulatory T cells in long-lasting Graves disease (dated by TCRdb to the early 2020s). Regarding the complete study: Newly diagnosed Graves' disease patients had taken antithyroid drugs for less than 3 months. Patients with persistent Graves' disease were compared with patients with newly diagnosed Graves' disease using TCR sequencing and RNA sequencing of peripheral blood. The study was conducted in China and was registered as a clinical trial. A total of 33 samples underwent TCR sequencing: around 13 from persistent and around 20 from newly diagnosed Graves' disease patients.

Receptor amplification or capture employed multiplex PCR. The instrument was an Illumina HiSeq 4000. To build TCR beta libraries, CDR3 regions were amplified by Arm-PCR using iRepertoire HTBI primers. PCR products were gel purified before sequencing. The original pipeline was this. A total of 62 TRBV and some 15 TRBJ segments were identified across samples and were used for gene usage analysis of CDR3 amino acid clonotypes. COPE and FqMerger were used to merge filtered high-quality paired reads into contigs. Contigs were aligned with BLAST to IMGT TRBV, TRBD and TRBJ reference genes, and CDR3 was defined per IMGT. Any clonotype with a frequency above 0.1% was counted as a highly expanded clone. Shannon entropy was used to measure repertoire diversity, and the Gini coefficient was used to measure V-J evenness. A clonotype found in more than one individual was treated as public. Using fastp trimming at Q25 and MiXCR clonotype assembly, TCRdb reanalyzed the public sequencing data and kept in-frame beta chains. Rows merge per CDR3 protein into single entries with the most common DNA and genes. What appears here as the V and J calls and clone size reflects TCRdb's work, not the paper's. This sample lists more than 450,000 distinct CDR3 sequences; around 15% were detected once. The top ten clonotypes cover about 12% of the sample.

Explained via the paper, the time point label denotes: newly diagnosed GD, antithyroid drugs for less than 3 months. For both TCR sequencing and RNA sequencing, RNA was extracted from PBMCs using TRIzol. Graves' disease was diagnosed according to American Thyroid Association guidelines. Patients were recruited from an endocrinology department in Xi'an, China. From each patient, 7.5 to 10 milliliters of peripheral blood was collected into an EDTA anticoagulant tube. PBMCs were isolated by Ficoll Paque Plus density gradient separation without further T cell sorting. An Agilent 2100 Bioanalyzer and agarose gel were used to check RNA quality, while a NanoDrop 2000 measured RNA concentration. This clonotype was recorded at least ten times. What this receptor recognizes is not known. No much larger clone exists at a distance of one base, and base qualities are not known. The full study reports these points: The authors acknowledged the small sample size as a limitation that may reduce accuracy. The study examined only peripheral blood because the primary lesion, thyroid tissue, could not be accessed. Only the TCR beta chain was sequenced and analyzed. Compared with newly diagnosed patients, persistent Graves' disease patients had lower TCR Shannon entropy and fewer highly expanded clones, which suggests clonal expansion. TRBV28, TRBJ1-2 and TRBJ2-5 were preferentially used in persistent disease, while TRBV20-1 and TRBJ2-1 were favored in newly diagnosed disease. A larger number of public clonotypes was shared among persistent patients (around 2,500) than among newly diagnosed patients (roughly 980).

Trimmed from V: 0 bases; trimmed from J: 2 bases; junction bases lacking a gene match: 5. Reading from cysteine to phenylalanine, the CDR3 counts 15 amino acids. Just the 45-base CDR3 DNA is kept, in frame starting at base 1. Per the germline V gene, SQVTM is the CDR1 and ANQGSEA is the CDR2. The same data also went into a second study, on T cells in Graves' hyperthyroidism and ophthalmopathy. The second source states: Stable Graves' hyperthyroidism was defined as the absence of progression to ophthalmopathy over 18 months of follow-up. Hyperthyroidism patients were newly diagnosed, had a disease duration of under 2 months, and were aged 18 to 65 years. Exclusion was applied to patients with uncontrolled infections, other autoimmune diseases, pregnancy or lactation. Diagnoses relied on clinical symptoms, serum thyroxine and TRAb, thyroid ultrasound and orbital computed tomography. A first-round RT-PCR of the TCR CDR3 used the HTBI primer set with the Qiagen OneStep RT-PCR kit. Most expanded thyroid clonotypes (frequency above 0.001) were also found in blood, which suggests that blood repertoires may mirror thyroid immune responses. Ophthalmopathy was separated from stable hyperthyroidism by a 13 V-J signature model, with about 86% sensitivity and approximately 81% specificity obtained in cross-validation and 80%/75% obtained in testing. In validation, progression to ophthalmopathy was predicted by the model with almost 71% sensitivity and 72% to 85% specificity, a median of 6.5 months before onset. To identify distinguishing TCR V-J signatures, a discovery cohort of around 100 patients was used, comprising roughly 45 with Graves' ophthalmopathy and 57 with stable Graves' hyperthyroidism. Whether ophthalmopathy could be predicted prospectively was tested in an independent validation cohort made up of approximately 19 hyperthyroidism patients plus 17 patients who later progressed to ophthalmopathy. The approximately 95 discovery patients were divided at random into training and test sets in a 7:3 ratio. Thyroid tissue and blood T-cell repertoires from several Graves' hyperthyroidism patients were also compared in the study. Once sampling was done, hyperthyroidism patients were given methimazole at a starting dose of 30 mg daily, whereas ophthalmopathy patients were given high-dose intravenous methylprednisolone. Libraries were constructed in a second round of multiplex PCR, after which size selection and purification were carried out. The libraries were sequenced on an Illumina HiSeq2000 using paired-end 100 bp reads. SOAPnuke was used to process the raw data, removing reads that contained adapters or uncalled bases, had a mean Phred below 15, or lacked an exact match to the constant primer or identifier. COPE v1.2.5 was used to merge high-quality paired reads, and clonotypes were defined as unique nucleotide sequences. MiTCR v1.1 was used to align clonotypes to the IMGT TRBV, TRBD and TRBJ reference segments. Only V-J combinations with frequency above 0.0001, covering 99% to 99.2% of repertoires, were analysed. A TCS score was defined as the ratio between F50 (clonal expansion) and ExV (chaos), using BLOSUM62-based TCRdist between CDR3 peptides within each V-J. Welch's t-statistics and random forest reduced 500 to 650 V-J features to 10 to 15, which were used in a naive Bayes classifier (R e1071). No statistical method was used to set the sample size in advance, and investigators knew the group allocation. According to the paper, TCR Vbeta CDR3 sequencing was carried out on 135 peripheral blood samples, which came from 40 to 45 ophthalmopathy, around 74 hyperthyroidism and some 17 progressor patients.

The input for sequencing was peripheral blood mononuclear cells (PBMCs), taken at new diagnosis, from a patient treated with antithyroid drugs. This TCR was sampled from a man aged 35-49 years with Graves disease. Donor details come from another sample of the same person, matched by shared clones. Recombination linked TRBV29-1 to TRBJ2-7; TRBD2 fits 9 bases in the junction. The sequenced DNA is TGCAGCGTTGAAGATTCGGCGGGAGGGACCTACGAGCAGTACTTC. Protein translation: CSVEDSAGGTYEQYF.